These 9 T cell receptor beta chains originate from one sample sequenced in a study of beta chain features in type 1 diabetes. As every portion of the isolated RNA was reverse transcribed, the sequencing read expressed TCRB transcripts. Clones were sequenced by immunoSEQ multiplex PCR, and TCRdb holds only the in-frame ones, with some missing. The sample records about 230,000 clones, around 9.6% being singletons. The sequenced material came from naive CD4+ T cells from blood. Receptor source: a woman aged 18-35 years in good health.

The V gene is TRBV6-5, the J gene TRBJ1-5; TRBD1 agrees at 9 bases. In germline, CDR1 is MNHEY, CDR2 SVGAGI. The CDR3 length is 14 residues. J was trimmed by 5 bases and V by 5 bases; bases with no gene match: 4. The chain's CDR3 is CASSNRQGDQPQHF. In DNA, the CDR3 is TGTGCCAGCAGTAACAGACAGGGGGATCAGCCCCAGCATTTT.

This chain connects TRBV30 to TRBJ2-7; 7 bases agree with TRBD2. This CDR3 is 15 amino acids long. Germline lookup yields CDR1 GTSNPN and CDR2 SVGIG (reference sequence). The V gene end was trimmed by 1 base and the J gene end by 2 bases; junction bases not matched to a gene: 8. The CDR3 region has the DNA TGTGCCTGGAGTGGGCAAGCGGGATCAGCCTACGAGCAGTACTTC. Its protein is CAWSGQAGSAYEQYF. The full variable domain, in which reference TRBV30 and TRBJ2-7 provide the parts outside the CDR3, is SQTIHQWPATLVQPVGSPLSLECTVEGTSNPNLYWYRQAAGRGLQLLFYSVGIGQISSEVPQNLSASRPQDRQFILSSKKLLLSDSGFYLCAWSGQAGSAYEQYFGPGTRLTVT.

The chain uses TRBV5-4 and TRBJ2-7; a weak D match, TRBD1 (5 bases). Germline CDR1 SGHNT, CDR2 YYREEE (reference sequence). This CDR3 spans 14 amino acids. Trimming took 4 bases from V and 5 from J, leaving 16 bases between them. This chain's CDR3 is CASSPSSGRDEQYF. In DNA form, the CDR3 reads TGTGCCAGCAGCCCCAGTTCAGGGCGAGACGAGCAGTACTTC.

The V call is TRBV14, the J call TRBJ2-1, with no clear D. The CDR3 covers 16 residues. Trimming left V 0 bases short and J 4 bases short, with 13 bases between. Looked up from germline, CDR1 is SGHDN and CDR2 is FVKESK. CDR3 residues: CASSQDPRYPYNEQFF. Written as DNA, the CDR3 is TGTGCCAGCAGCCAAGATCCTCGCTACCCTTACAATGAGCAGTTCTTC.

This clone was recorded a few times. The chain recombines TRBV29-1 with TRBJ2-7; 9 bases line up with TRBD1. Germline-derived CDR1 and CDR2 are SQVTM and ANQGSEA. V gave up 7 bases and J gave up 0 bases; unmatched junction bases: 10. CDR3 size: 15 residues. The CDR3 nucleotides are TGCAGCGGCGCCTGGACAGGGGTCCGCTCCTACGAGCAGTACTTC. Its translation: CSGAWTGVRSYEQYF.

This clone has a handful of counts. The rearrangement links TRBV5-1 to TRBJ2-1; 9 nucleotides line up with TRBD1. Per the germline V gene, CDR1 is SGHRS and CDR2 is YFSETQ. The CDR3 length is 14 residues. Trimming cost V 6 bases and J 7 bases; bases outside gene matches: 8. The chain's CDR3 is CASNRDREWNEQFF. The CDR3 nucleotides read TGCGCCAGCAATAGGGACAGGGAGTGGAATGAGCAGTTCTTC.

This clone was seen only a few times. The chain uses TRBV5-1 and TRBJ1-2, with TRBD1 as a possible D gene (5 bases). This CDR3 is 14 amino acids long. CDR1 and CDR2 (germline): SGHRS, YFSETQ. Trimming shortened V by 0 bases and J by 8 bases, and 14 bases separated the two germline ends. CDR3 region: CASSLDSSSGGYTF. The CDR3 DNA follows: TGCGCCAGCAGCTTGGACAGCAGCTCAGGGGGCTACACCTTC.

The chain joins TRBV5-1 to TRBJ2-1, with D unclear. Germline CDR1 and CDR2: SGHRS and YFSETQ. The CDR3 has 15 amino acids. The V and J ends lost 0 bases and 4 bases respectively, with 11 bases between them. The CDR3 is CASSLDFRRYNEQFF. CDR3 nucleotide sequence: TGCGCCAGCAGCTTGGACTTCCGTCGGTACAATGAGCAGTTCTTC.

The table lists this clone with a few counts. The V call is TRBV29-1, the J call TRBJ2-1; a possible D gene is TRBD2 (6 bases). Germline V lookup: CDR1 SQVTM, CDR2 ANQGSEA. V lost 7 bases, J lost 4 bases, and 11 bases lay in between. The CDR3 has 12 amino acids. CDR3 bases: TGCAGCGCATCGGGACTTTACAATGAGCAGTTCTTC. Translating gives CSASGLYNEQFF.